These 22 T cell receptor beta chains share one sample of origin, sequenced in a study of CD8 T cells in Susac syndrome. An input of roughly 0.5 to 1 ug of RNA was subjected to reverse transcription using random hexamers. TCRdb re-analysed the immunoSEQ multiplex PCR reads in MiXCR, keeping a single row per CDR3 protein. The sample yields 190,000 or so distinct CDR3 sequences, nearly 95% seen once. Sequenced sample: CD4+ T cells from PBMCs. The receptors shown here come from a human donor with multiple sclerosis.

This clonotype was counted a few times. This chain connects TRBV3-1 to TRBJ2-2; D gene uncertain. Trimming removed 2 bases from V and 2 bases from J, with 3 bases in between. The CDR3 contains 13 residues. CDR1 is LGHDT, CDR2 YNNKEL, per germline (reference sequence). The CDR3 DNA reads TGTGCCAGCAGCCAAACTAACACCGGGGAGCTGTTTTTT. Protein: CASSQTNTGELFF.

The J gene is TRBJ1-2, the V gene TRBV29-1; a possible D gene is TRBD1 (6 bases). Per germline, CDR1 SQVTM and CDR2 ANQGSEA. This CDR3 has 14 amino acids. The V and J ends lost 5 bases and 8 bases respectively, with 21 bases between them. CDR3 nucleotide sequence: TGCAGCGTTACCTACAGGGCGCAGCACTCCGGCTACACCTTC. This sequence encodes CSVTYRAQHSGYTF.

The chain combines TRBV5-1 with TRBJ1-1; D is possibly TRBD1 (5 bases). Germline-derived CDR1 and CDR2 are SGHRS and YFSETQ. This CDR3 has 13 residues. The V gene lost 4 bases and the J gene lost 5 bases, with 12 bases spanning the gap. The CDR3 here is CASSQGGATEAFF. The CDR3 nucleotides are TGCGCCAGCAGCCAAGGAGGGGCGACTGAAGCTTTCTTT.

The V and J genes are TRBV9 and TRBJ2-7, with TRBD1 identical over 9 bases. This CDR3 has 14 amino acids. Germline-derived CDR1 and CDR2 are SGDLS and YYNGEE. V lost 2 bases to trimming and J lost 2 bases; unmatched junction nucleotides: 2. CDR3 in DNA: TGTGCCAGCAGCGTCGGGACAGGGACCTACGAGCAGTACTTC. This codes for CASSVGTGTYEQYF.

CDR3 sequence: CATSDKTGSRQYF. The CDR3 DNA follows: TGTGCCACCAGTGACAAAACAGGGTCAAGGCAGTATTTT. The gene calls are TRBV24-1 and TRBJ2-3; D is possibly TRBD1 (6 bases). Germline V CDR1 and CDR2: KGHDR, SFDVKD. With 4 bases removed from V and 11 bases from J, the gap between germline ends came to 15 bases. The CDR3 spans 13 residues.

V gene TRBV12-3 or TRBV12-4 combines with J gene TRBJ1-2; a weak D match, TRBD1 (5 bases). The length of the CDR3 is 13 residues. Trimming took off 7 bases at V and 5 bases at J, with 14 bases between the two ends. The CDR3 protein is CASTPGRGYGYTF. DNA for the CDR3: TGTGCCAGCACCCCTGGCCGGGGGTATGGCTACACCTTC.

V gene TRBV29-1 combines with J gene TRBJ2-1; tentatively, D is TRBD1 or TRBD2 (5 bases each). Trimming took off 6 bases at V and 5 bases at J, with 14 bases between the two ends. CDR3 length: 13 amino acids. Germline CDR1 reads SQVTM; CDR2 reads ANQGSEA. In nucleotides, the CDR3 is TGCAGCGTCCCGGGACCGCGGAACAATGAGCAGTTCTTC. Protein product: CSVPGPRNNEQFF.

This chain links TRBV3-1 with TRBJ2-7, with unresolved D. The CDR3 spans 17 residues. CDR1 and CDR2 (germline): LGHDT, YNNKEL (reference sequence). Deletions cut 5 bases from V and 3 bases from J, with 23 bases between. CDR3 loop: CASSSNARMDRSYEQYF. The CDR3 bases are TGTGCCAGCAGCTCTAACGCGCGTATGGACCGCAGCTACGAGCAGTACTTC.

The chain links TRBV5-4 to TRBJ2-7, with D unresolved. V was shortened by 1 base and J by 5 bases, with 13 bases between the two germline ends. Germline V lookup: CDR1 SGHNT, CDR2 YYREEE (reference sequence). The length of the CDR3 is 14 residues. This CDR3 is CASSLNTAYNEQYF. The CDR3 DNA follows: TGTGCCAGCAGCTTGAATACGGCCTACAACGAGCAGTACTTC.

This chain connects TRBV20-1 to TRBJ2-7, with a possible D match to TRBD2 (6 bases). There are 14 residues in the CDR3. V was cut by 1 base and J by 3 bases, with 13 bases left in between. Germline values: CDR1 DFQATT, CDR2 SNEGSKA (reference sequence). The CDR3 is CSARVGGSLYEQYF. CDR3 sequence (DNA): TGCAGTGCTAGAGTTGGGGGGAGTCTCTACGAGCAGTACTTC.

V is TRBV30 and J is TRBJ1-1; no clear D. V was trimmed by 0 bases and J by 8 bases, leaving 13 bases between them. The length of the CDR3 is 13 residues. Germline CDR1 reads GTSNPN; CDR2 reads SVGIG (reference sequence). The CDR3 DNA reads as TGTGCCTGGAGTGTACGGGGAGCGCTAGAAGCTTTCTTT. Protein product: CAWSVRGALEAFF.

The V gene is TRBV6-5, the J gene TRBJ2-5; 14 bases agree with TRBD2. Germline V gene sequence: CDR1 MNHEY, CDR2 SVGAGI. CDR3 length: 16 residues. V was pared by 2 bases and J by 1 base, with 0 bases of the junction left unmatched. For the CDR3, the DNA is TGTGCCAGCAGTTACGGACTAGCGGGAGGCCAAGAGACCCAGTACTTC. This translates into CASSYGLAGGQETQYF.

This chain joins TRBV24-1 and TRBJ2-1, with D maybe TRBD2 (6 bases). The CDR3 is made up of 15 amino acids. Germline assignment: CDR1 KGHDR and CDR2 SFDVKD. Trimming left V 8 bases short and J 0 bases short, with 13 bases between. The CDR3 DNA sequence: TGTGCCACCATGGAGGGGCCCAGCTCCTACAATGAGCAGTTCTTC. Its translation is CATMEGPSSYNEQFF.

The V call is TRBV20-1, the J call TRBJ1-1, with D perhaps matching TRBD1 (5 bases). Germline-derived CDR1 and CDR2 are DFQATT and SNEGSKA (reference sequence). CDR3 length: 13 residues. V lost 5 bases to trimming and J lost 4 bases, with 14 bases between them. CDR3 nucleotide sequence: TGCAGTGCTGAAAAATCAGGGAGCACTGAAGCTTTCTTT. Translating it yields CSAEKSGSTEAFF.

The rearrangement joins TRBV12-3 or TRBV12-4 to TRBJ1-6, with 8 positions matching TRBD1. Trimming cost V 6 bases and J 10 bases; bases outside gene matches: 8. There are 14 residues in the CDR3. The CDR3 DNA is TGTGCCAGCAGCCGTGGACAGGGTAGGTCACCCCTCCACTTT. This gives the protein CASSRGQGRSPLHF.

The chain couples TRBV5-6 to TRBJ2-3; unclear D gene. CDR1 SGHDT and CDR2 YYEEEE come from the germline V gene. The CDR3 totals 12 residues. V lost 0 bases and J 11 bases, leaving 10 bases between the germline ends. CDR3 amino acids: CASSLESLKQYF. Here the CDR3 DNA reads TGTGCCAGCAGCTTGGAATCCCTTAAGCAGTATTTT.

The V and J genes are TRBV29-1 and TRBJ1-2; D is uncertain. V was shortened by 7 bases and J by 2 bases, with 14 bases between the two germline ends. The CDR3 runs to 13 residues. Germline CDR1 reads SQVTM; CDR2 reads ANQGSEA. The CDR3 loop reads CSARRGGNYGYTF. CDR3 DNA sequence: TGCAGCGCCCGACGGGGAGGAAACTATGGCTACACCTTC.

V gene TRBV24-1 combines with J gene TRBJ2-1; D unresolved. V lost 0 bases to trimming and J lost 10 bases, with 6 bases between them. In germline, CDR1 is KGHDR, CDR2 SFDVKD. The CDR3 consists of 12 residues. This CDR3 is CATSDLRQEQFF. CDR3 nucleotides: TGTGCCACCAGTGATTTGAGGCAAGAGCAGTTCTTC.

The rearrangement links TRBV30 to TRBJ2-7, with 8 bases aligning to TRBD2. This CDR3 is built from 13 residues. Trimming cost V 3 bases and J 4 bases; bases outside gene matches: 5. Germline-derived CDR1 and CDR2 are GTSNPN and SVGIG (reference sequence). CDR3 DNA: TGTGCCTGGAGCGATGTAGCGGGGTACGAGCAGTACTTC. Translated, it gives CAWSDVAGYEQYF.

The chain links TRBV5-1 to TRBJ2-7; weak D call: TRBD1 (5 bases). The V end was cut by 0 bases, the J end by 5 bases, with 12 bases between. Germline lookup yields CDR1 SGHRS and CDR2 YFSETQ. CDR3 length: 14 residues. CDR3 amino acids: CASSLAGSGNEQYF. DNA of the CDR3: TGCGCCAGCAGCTTGGCAGGGTCTGGAAACGAGCAGTACTTC.

This chain connects TRBV7-3 to TRBJ2-1, with 8 bases that match TRBD2. The germline CDR1 and CDR2 sequences are SGHTA and FQGTGA. The CDR3 consists of 15 residues. V shed 2 bases, J shed 5 bases, and the junction held 5 bases outside the gene matches. The CDR3 bases are TGTGCCAGCAGCTTAGCGACTAGCGTCGACAATGAGCAGTTCTTC. Encoded protein: CASSLATSVDNEQFF.

The rearrangement links TRBV20-1 to TRBJ2-7, with TRBD1 as a possible D gene (6 bases). This CDR3 comprises 14 residues. Germline loops: CDR1 DFQATT, CDR2 SNEGSKA (reference sequence). Trimming removed 4 bases at V and 3 bases at J, with 16 bases between. The CDR3 reads CSAIDPGHIYEQYF. The CDR3 nucleotides read TGCAGTGCTATCGATCCGGGACACATCTACGAGCAGTACTTC.